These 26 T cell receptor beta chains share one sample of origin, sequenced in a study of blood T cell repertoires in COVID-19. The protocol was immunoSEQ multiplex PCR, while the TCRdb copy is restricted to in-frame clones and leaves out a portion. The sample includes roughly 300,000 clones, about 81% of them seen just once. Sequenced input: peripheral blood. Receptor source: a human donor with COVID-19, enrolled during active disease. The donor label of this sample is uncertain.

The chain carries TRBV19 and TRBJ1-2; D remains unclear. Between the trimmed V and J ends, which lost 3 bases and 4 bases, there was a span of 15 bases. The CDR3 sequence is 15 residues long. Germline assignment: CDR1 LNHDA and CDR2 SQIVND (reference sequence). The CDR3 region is CASSISVREGYGYTF. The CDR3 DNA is TGTGCCAGTAGTATCTCGGTGCGGGAAGGCTATGGCTACACCTTC.

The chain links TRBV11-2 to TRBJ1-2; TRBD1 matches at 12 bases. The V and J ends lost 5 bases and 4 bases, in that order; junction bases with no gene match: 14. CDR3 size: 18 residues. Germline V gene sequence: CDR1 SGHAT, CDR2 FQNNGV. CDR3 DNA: TGTGCCAGCAGCCCCGCATTGTGGGACAGGGGGCGAACCTATGGCTACACCTTC. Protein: CASSPALWDRGRTYGYTF. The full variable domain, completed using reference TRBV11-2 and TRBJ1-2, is EAGVAQSPRYKIIEKRQSVAFWCNPISGHATLYWYQQILGQGPKLLIQFQNNGVVDDSQLPKDRFSAERLKGVDSTLKIQPAKLEDSAVYLCASSPALWDRGRTYGYTFGSGTRLTVV.

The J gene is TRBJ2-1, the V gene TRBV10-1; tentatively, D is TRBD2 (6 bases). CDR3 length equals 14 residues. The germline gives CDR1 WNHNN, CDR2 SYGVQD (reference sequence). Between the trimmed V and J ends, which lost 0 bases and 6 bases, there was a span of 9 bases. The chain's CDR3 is CASSESTGVNEQFF. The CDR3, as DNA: TGCGCCAGCAGTGAGTCCACGGGAGTCAATGAGCAGTTCTTC.

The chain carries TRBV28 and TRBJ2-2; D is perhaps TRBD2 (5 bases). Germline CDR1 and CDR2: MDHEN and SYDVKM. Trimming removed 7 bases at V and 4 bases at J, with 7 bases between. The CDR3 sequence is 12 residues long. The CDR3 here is CASKRVTGELFF. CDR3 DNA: TGTGCCAGCAAGAGGGTCACCGGGGAGCTGTTTTTT.

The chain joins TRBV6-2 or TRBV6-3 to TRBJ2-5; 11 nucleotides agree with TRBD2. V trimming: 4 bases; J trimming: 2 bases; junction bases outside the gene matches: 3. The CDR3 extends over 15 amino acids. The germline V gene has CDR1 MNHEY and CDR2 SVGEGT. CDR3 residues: CASSSLAGGQETQYF. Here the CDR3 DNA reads TGTGCCAGCAGTTCTTTAGCGGGAGGGCAAGAGACCCAGTACTTC.

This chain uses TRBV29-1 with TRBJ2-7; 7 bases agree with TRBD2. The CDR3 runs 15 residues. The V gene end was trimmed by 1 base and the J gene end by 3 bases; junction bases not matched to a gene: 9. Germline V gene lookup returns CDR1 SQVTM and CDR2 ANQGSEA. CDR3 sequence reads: CSVEVEREAYYEQYF. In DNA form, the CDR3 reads TGCAGCGTTGAAGTTGAACGGGAGGCCTACTACGAGCAGTACTTC.

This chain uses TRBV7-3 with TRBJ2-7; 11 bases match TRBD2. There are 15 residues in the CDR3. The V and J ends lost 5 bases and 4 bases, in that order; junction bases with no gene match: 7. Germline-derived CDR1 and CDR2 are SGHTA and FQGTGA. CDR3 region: CASSPGTSGRYEQYF. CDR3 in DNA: TGTGCCAGCAGCCCCGGGACTAGCGGAAGATACGAGCAGTACTTC.

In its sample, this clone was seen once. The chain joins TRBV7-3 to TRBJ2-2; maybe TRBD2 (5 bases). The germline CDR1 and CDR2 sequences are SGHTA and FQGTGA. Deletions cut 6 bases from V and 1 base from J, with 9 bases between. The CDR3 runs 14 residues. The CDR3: CASSLAKNTGELFF. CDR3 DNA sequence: TGTGCCAGCAGTTTAGCGAAGAACACCGGGGAGCTGTTTTTT.

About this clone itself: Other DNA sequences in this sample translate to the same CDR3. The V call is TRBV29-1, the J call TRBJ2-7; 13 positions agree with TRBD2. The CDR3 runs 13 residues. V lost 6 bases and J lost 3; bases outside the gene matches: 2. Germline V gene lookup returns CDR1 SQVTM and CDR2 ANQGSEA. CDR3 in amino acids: CSVRTSGSYEQYF. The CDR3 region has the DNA TGCAGCGTCCGGACTAGCGGGAGCTACGAGCAGTACTTC.

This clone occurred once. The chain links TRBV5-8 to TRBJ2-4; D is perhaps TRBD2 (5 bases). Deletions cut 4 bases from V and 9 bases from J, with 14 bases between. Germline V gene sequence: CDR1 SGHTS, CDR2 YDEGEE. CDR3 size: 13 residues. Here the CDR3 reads CASSPRVSGIQYF. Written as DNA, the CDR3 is TGTGCCAGCAGCCCGCGGGTCTCTGGCATTCAGTACTTC. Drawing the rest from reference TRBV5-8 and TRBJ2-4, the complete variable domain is EAGVTQSPTHLIKTRGQQATLRCSPISGHTSVYWYQQALGLGLQFLLWYDEGEERNRGNFPPRFSGRQFPNYSSELNVNALELEDSALYLCASSPRVSGIQYFGAGTRLSVL.

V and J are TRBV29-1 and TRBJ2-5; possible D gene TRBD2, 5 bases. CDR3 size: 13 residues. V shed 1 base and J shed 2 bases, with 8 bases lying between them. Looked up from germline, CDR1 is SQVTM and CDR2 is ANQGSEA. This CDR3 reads CSVEVLAQETQYF. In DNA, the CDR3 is TGCAGCGTTGAAGTTCTAGCACAAGAGACCCAGTACTTC.

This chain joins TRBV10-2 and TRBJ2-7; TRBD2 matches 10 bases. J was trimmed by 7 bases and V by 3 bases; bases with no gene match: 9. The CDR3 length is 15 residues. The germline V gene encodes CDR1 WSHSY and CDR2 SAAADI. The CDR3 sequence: CASSDPAGGPLEQYF. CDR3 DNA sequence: TGCGCCAGCAGTGACCCAGCGGGAGGGCCGCTTGAGCAGTACTTC.

CDR3 nucleotides: TGTGCCAGCAGCTTAGGAACGGAGGAAAAACTGTTTTTT. Its translation: CASSLGTEEKLFF. The chain employs TRBV7-2 and TRBJ1-4; D call uncertain. The CDR3 length is 13 residues. Looked up from germline, CDR1 is SGHTA and CDR2 is FQGNSA. V was trimmed by 1 base and J by 8 bases, leaving 8 bases between them.

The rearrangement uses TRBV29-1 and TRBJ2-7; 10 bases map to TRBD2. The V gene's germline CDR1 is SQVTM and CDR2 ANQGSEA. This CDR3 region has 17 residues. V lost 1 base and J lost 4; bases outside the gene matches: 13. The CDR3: CSVEGRAGGPGNYEQYF. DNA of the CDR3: TGCAGCGTTGAAGGTCGAGCGGGAGGGCCGGGTAATTACGAGCAGTACTTC.

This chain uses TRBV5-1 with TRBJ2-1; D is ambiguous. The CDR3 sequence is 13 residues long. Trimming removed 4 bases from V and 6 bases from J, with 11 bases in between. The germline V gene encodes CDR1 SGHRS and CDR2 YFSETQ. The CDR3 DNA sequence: TGCGCCAGCAGCCCGGGTCCAGCCAATGAGCAGTTCTTC. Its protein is CASSPGPANEQFF.

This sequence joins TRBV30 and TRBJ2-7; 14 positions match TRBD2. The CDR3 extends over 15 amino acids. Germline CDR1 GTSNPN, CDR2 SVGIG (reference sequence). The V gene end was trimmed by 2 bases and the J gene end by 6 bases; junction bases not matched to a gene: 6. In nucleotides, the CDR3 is TGTGCCTGGAGTCAATTGGGACTAGCGGGAGTCGAGCAGTACTTC. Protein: CAWSQLGLAGVEQYF. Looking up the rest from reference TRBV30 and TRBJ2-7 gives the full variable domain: SQTIHQWPATLVQPVGSPLSLECTVEGTSNPNLYWYRQAAGRGLQLLFYSVGIGQISSEVPQNLSASRPQDRQFILSSKKLLLSDSGFYLCAWSQLGLAGVEQYFGPGTRLTVT.

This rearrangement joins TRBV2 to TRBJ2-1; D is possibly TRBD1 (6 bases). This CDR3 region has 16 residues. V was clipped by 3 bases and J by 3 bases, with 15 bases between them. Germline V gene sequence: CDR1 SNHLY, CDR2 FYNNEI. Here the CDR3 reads CASSDQGTLIYNEQFF. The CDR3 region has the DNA TGTGCCAGCAGTGACCAGGGGACCCTCATCTACAATGAGCAGTTCTTC. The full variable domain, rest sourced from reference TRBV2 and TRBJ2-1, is EPEVTQTPSHQVTQMGQEVILRCVPISNHLYFYWYRQILGQKVEFLVSFYNNEISEKSEIFDDQFSVERPDGSNFTLKIRSTKLEDSAMYFCASSDQGTLIYNEQFFGPGTRLTVL.

The CDR3 region is CASSQGLAGKGYEQYF. The CDR3 bases are TGTGCCAGCAGCCAGGGACTAGCGGGAAAGGGTTACGAGCAGTACTTC. The chain links TRBV3-1 (or the pseudogene TRBV3-2) to TRBJ2-7, with 13 bases that match TRBD2. Trimming cost V 3 bases and J 4 bases; bases outside gene matches: 6. CDR3 length equals 16 residues. Germline CDR1 LGHDT, CDR2 YNNKEL (reference sequence).

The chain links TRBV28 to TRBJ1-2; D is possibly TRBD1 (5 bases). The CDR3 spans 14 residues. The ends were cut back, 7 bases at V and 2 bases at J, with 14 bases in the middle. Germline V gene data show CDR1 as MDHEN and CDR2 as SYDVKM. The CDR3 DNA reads TGTGCCAGCAATCGGCAGGGAGGAAACTATGGCTACACCTTC. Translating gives CASNRQGGNYGYTF.

CDR3 loop: CASSQDSGHSYEQYF. The CDR3 nucleotides read TGTGCCAGCAGCCAAGATTCAGGACATTCCTACGAGCAGTACTTC. The gene calls are TRBV3-1 (or the pseudogene TRBV3-2) and TRBJ2-7; D is possibly TRBD1 (5 bases). The CDR3 runs to 15 residues. Germline V gene sequence: CDR1 LGHDT, CDR2 YNNKEL (reference sequence). The V and J ends lost 0 bases and 1 base respectively, with 10 bases between them.

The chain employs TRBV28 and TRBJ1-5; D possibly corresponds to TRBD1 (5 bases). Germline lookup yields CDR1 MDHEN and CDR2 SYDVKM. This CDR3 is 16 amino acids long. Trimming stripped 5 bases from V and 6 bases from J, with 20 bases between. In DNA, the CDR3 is TGTGCCAGCAGTCTTCCGGGGGGTCCGGGGTCTCAGCCCCAGCATTTT. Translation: CASSLPGGPGSQPQHF.

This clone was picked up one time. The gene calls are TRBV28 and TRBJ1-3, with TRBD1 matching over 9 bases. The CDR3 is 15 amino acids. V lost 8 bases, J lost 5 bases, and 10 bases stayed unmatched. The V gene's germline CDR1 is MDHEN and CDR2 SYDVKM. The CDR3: CASRTGGLYRNTIYF. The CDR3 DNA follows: TGTGCCAGCCGAACAGGGGGCCTTTACAGAAACACCATATATTTT.

The CDR3: CASMAGLNTGELFF. CDR3 sequence (DNA): TGTGCCAGCATGGCGGGATTGAACACCGGGGAGCTGTTTTTT. The chain carries TRBV27 and TRBJ2-2, with a possible D match to TRBD2 (6 bases). The CDR3 is 14 residues long. V was pared by 7 bases and J by 1 base, with 10 bases between. CDR1 is MNHEY and CDR2 is SMNVEV in the germline V gene (reference sequence).

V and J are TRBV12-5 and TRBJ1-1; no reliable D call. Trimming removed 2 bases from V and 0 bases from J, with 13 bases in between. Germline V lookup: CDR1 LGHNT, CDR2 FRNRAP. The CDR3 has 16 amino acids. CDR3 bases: TGTGCTAGTGGTTTGAAATCTACCATCATGAACACTGAAGCTTTCTTT. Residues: CASGLKSTIMNTEAFF.

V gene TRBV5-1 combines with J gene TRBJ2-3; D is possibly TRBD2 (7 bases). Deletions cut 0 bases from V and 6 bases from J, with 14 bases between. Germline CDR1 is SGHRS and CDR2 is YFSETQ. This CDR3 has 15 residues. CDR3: CASSLARGAADTQYF. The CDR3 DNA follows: TGCGCCAGCAGCTTGGCCCGGGGGGCGGCGGATACGCAGTATTTT.

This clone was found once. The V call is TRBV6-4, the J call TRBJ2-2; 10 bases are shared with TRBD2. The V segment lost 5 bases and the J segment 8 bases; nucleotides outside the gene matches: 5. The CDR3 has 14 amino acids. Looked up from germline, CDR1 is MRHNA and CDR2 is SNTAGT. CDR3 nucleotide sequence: TGTGCCAGCAGTCCGCTAGCGGGAGTTGGGGAGCTGTTTTTT. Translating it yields CASSPLAGVGELFF.